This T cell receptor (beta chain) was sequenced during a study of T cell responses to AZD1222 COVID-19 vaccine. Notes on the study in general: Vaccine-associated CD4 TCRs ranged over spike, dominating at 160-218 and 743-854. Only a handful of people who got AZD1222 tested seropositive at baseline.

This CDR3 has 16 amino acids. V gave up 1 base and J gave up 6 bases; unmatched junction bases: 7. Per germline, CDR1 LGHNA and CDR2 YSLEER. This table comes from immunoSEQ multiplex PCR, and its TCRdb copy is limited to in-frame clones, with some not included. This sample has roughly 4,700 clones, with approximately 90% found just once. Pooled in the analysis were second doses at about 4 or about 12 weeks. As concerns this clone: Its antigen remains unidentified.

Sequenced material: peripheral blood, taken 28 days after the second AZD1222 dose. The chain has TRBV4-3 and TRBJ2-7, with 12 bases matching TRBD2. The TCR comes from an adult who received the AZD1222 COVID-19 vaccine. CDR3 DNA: TGCGCCAGCAGCCAAGGGGCTAGCGGGAGGGAACGCGAGCAGTACTTC. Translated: CASSQGASGREREQYF.